The 15 T cell receptor beta chains below come from one sample, sequenced in a study of PD-1 blockade in classical Hodgkin lymphoma. All patients relapsed after autologous stem cell transplantation, and brentuximab vedotin exposure varied. Libraries were prepared by immunoSEQ multiplex PCR; TCRdb keeps only in-frame clonotypes and omits some of them. This table holds about 15,000 clones, roughly 68% found once. This specimen was peripheral blood mononuclear cells (PBMCs), taken at baseline. Receptors originate from a human donor with classical Hodgkin lymphoma.

This rearrangement joins TRBV25-1 to TRBJ2-3, with D perhaps being TRBD1 or TRBD2 (5 bases each). Germline V gene data show CDR1 as MGHDK and CDR2 as SYGVNS. V was clipped by 3 bases and J by 4 bases, with 17 bases between them. The CDR3 contains 16 residues. The DNA for the CDR3 is TGTGCCAGCAGTGACGGGACCGCGGCCTTGCCAGATACGCAGTATTTT. This sequence encodes CASSDGTAALPDTQYF.

The chain combines TRBV4-1 with TRBJ2-7; D not certain. V lost 3 bases to trimming and J lost 4 bases, with 10 bases between them. Germline V gene sequence: CDR1 MGHRA, CDR2 YSYEKL. The CDR3 spans 13 residues. The CDR3 DNA follows: TGCGCCAGCAGCCACGATGGAAATTACGAGCAGTACTTC. Its translation: CASSHDGNYEQYF.

V and J are TRBV6-4 and TRBJ1-2; D gene unclear. Germline CDR1 and CDR2: MRHNA and SNTAGT. V was clipped by 6 bases and J by 2 bases, with 10 bases between them. The CDR3 is made up of 13 amino acids. The CDR3 region has the DNA TGTGCCAGCAGATTGGACGGGAACTATGGCTACACCTTC. Encoded protein: CASRLDGNYGYTF.

Turning to this clone: The junction departs from the called germline gene at one end, perhaps through a read error. The gene calls are TRBV5-6 and TRBJ2-1; TRBD1 agrees at 9 bases. Germline V CDR1 and CDR2: SGHDT, YYEEEE. The CDR3 is 13 amino acids. The CDR3 coding sequence is TGTGCCAGCAGCTCCTACCGGGGACAGGGTATCCTCTTC. Protein: CASSSYRGQGILF.

This sequence joins TRBV16 and TRBJ1-5; TRBD1 might be the D (6 bases). Per germline, CDR1 KGHSY and CDR2 FQNENV. Deletions cut 2 bases from V and 0 bases from J, with 14 bases between. The length of the CDR3 is 17 residues. The CDR3 nucleotides read TGTGCCAGCAGCCAACGGTTACAGGGCCATAGCAATCAGCCCCAGCATTTT. It is translated as CASSQRLQGHSNQPQHF. The complete variable domain, with remaining parts taken from reference TRBV16 and TRBJ1-5, reads GEEVAQTPKHLVRGEGQKAKLYCAPIKGHSYVFWYQQVLKNEFKFLISFQNENVFDETGMPKERFSAKCLPNSPCSLEIQATKLEDSAVYFCASSQRLQGHSNQPQHFGDGTRLSIL.

The chain recombines TRBV11-2 with TRBJ2-2, with 8 positions matching TRBD1. The CDR3 runs 16 residues. The junction had 8 bases not matched to a gene; V was cut back by 4 bases and J by 4 bases. Per germline, CDR1 SGHAT and CDR2 FQNNGV. The CDR3 nucleotides read TGTGCCAGCAGCTCTCAGGGACAGGTGGCCACCGGGGAGCTGTTTTTT. This encodes CASSSQGQVATGELFF. Filled out from reference TRBV11-2 and TRBJ2-2, the complete variable domain reads EAGVAQSPRYKIIEKRQSVAFWCNPISGHATLYWYQQILGQGPKLLIQFQNNGVVDDSQLPKDRFSAERLKGVDSTLKIQPAKLEDSAVYLCASSSQGQVATGELFFGEGSRLTVL.

The chain recombines TRBV4-1 with TRBJ1-5; no clear D gene. V lost 0 bases to trimming and J lost 6 bases, with 15 bases between them. In germline, CDR1 is MGHRA, CDR2 YSYEKL. The CDR3 totals 16 residues. As DNA, the CDR3 is TGCGCCAGCAGCCAAGATGGGCTCCTCCCGGGTCAGCCCCAGCATTTT. It codes for CASSQDGLLPGQPQHF.

The chain is built from TRBV6-5 and TRBJ1-2, with 7 bases that match TRBD1. Trimming cost V 0 bases and J 2 bases; bases outside gene matches: 6. This CDR3 is 16 amino acids long. Looked up from germline, CDR1 is MNHEY and CDR2 is SVGAGI. The CDR3 is CASSYSQGRTNYGYTF. In DNA form, the CDR3 reads TGTGCCAGCAGTTACTCACAGGGGCGAACGAACTATGGCTACACCTTC.

This clone showed up just a few times. This chain links TRBV19 with TRBJ1-1; the D gene is possibly TRBD1 (6 bases). Germline CDR1 is LNHDA and CDR2 is SQIVND (reference sequence). Trimming removed 5 bases from V and 2 bases from J, with 12 bases in between. The CDR3 spans 14 residues. The CDR3 coding sequence is TGTGCCAGTAGTGTCGGGACACTTAACACTGAAGCTTTCTTT. Translated: CASSVGTLNTEAFF.

V usage is TRBV27 and J usage is TRBJ2-7, with 9 positions matching TRBD2. Germline-derived CDR1 and CDR2 are MNHEY and SMNVEV (reference sequence). Germline trimming cut 4 bases from V and 4 bases from J; bases unmatched to any gene: 11. The CDR3 length is 16 residues. The CDR3: CASSSLSGTSRYEQYF. In nucleotides, the CDR3 is TGTGCCAGCAGTTCCCTTTCCGGGACTAGCCGGTACGAGCAGTACTTC.

This chain uses TRBV4-1 with TRBJ2-1, with D unresolved. The length of the CDR3 is 14 residues. Deletions cut 0 bases from V and 7 bases from J, with 10 bases between. Germline CDR1 is MGHRA and CDR2 is YSYEKL. Here the CDR3 reads CASSQESKGNEQFF. The CDR3 bases are TGCGCCAGCAGCCAAGAATCGAAGGGTAATGAGCAGTTCTTC.

The table lists this clone with a few counts. This chain connects TRBV7-2 to TRBJ2-7, with 10 bases aligning to TRBD1. This CDR3 comprises 14 residues. Germline CDR1 is SGHTA and CDR2 is FQGNSA. Germline trimming cut 3 bases from V and 2 bases from J; bases unmatched to any gene: 1. The CDR3 sequence: CASSFGTGAYEQYF. DNA of the CDR3: TGTGCCAGCAGCTTCGGGACAGGGGCCTACGAGCAGTACTTC.

V gene TRBV10-2 combines with J gene TRBJ2-1; TRBD1 matches at 10 bases. The CDR3 covers 14 residues. The ends lost 8 bases at V and 7 bases at J; junction bases unmatched: 8. Per the germline V gene, CDR1 is WSHSY and CDR2 is SAAADI. CDR3 residues: CASARTGGENEQFF. The DNA of the CDR3 is TGCGCCAGCGCTAGGACAGGGGGTGAGAATGAGCAGTTCTTC.

V usage is TRBV5-1 and J usage is TRBJ2-5; perhaps TRBD2 as D (6 bases). Germline CDR1 and CDR2: SGHRS and YFSETQ. This CDR3 spans 16 amino acids. Trimming stripped 3 bases from V and 3 bases from J, with 18 bases between. The DNA for the CDR3 is TGCGCCAGCAGCTGGGCCGTTGGGGGGAGAGAAGAGACCCAGTACTTC. Its protein product is CASSWAVGGREETQYF.

This clone was detected only a few times. The rearrangement links TRBV10-3 to TRBJ2-6; TRBD2 is a possible D gene (6 bases). The CDR3 consists of 14 residues. Germline CDR1 and CDR2: ENHRY and SYGVKD. V was trimmed by 8 bases and J by 2 bases, leaving 10 bases between them. The CDR3 protein is CAIPREAGANVLTF. In DNA, the CDR3 is TGTGCCATCCCCAGGGAGGCTGGGGCCAACGTCCTGACTTTC.